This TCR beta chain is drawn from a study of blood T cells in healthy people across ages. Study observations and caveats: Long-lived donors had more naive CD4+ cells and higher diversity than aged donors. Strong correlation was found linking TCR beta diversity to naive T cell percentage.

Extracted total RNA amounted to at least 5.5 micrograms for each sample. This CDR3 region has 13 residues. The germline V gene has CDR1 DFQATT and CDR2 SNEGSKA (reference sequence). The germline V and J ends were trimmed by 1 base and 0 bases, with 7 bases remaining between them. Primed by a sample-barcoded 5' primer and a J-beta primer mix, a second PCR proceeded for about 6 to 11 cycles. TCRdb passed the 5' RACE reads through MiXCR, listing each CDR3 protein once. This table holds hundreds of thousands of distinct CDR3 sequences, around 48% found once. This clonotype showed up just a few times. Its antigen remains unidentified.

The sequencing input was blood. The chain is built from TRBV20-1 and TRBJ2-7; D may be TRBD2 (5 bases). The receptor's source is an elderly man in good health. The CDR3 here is CSARVGSSYEQYF. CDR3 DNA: TGCAGTGCTAGAGTAGGGAGCTCCTACGAGCAGTACTTC.